The 29 T cell receptor beta chains below were found in one sample sequenced in a study of control samples from healthy donors and cancer patients. Method: immunoSEQ multiplex PCR; TCRdb's copy keeps in-frame clones and lacks some. In the table there are approximately 44,000 clones, over 65% of which are singletons. The sample consisted of formalin-fixed, paraffin-embedded tissue. The receptors derive from a male donor with melanoma.

The genes are TRBV24-1 and TRBJ1-5; D ambiguous. The CDR3 runs 16 residues. Between the trimmed V and J ends, which lost 3 bases and 1 base, there was a span of 12 bases. Per the germline V gene, CDR1 is KGHDR and CDR2 is SFDVKD. CDR3 residues: CATSDQGRGSNQPQHF. The CDR3 bases are TGTGCCACCAGTGATCAAGGCCGAGGAAGCAATCAGCCCCAGCATTTT.

CDR3 sequence: CASSPFLGQQSYEQYF. The DNA for the CDR3 is TGTGCCAGCAGCCCGTTCTTGGGACAGCAGTCCTACGAGCAGTACTTC. The J gene is TRBJ2-7, the V gene TRBV7-9; TRBD1 matches at 7 bases. The length of the CDR3 is 16 residues. V lost 5 bases, J lost 1 base, and 11 bases stayed unmatched. From germline, CDR1 is SEHNR and CDR2 FQNEAQ (reference sequence).

The CDR3 DNA reads as TGTGCCAGCAGTTTCGGACCGGCCGCAGGTCAGCCCCAGCATTTT. Translated: CASSFGPAAGQPQHF. The chain carries TRBV6-5 and TRBJ1-5; no clear D gene. The germline V gene has CDR1 MNHEY and CDR2 SVGAGI. The CDR3 loop spans 15 amino acids. Trimming removed 4 bases at V and 6 bases at J, with 16 bases between.

The chain has TRBV5-1 and TRBJ2-5, with 11 positions matching TRBD2. Trimming removed 6 bases from V and 5 bases from J; junction bases left unmatched: 12. The germline V gene has CDR1 SGHRS and CDR2 YFSETQ. There are 16 residues in the CDR3. The CDR3 spells CASTPSLAGGWETQYF. In DNA form, the CDR3 reads TGCGCCAGCACCCCCTCCCTAGCGGGAGGATGGGAGACCCAGTACTTC.

To note about this clone: At the DNA level, this CDR3 is encoded by other sequences in the same sample as well. The rearrangement uses TRBV27 and TRBJ2-6; tentatively, D is TRBD1 or TRBD2 (5 bases each). Per germline, CDR1 MNHEY and CDR2 SMNVEV (reference sequence). V lost 4 bases and J lost 1, with 11 bases in between. The CDR3 is made up of 16 amino acids. The CDR3 loop reads CASSSGRLSGANVLTF. CDR3 coding DNA: TGTGCCAGCAGTTCGGGACGTCTTTCTGGGGCCAACGTCCTGACTTTC.

This clone was counted a few times. The rearrangement joins TRBV7-9 to TRBJ2-7; D perhaps matches TRBD1 (7 bases). Trimming took off 5 bases at V and 4 bases at J, with 12 bases between the two ends. The CDR3 runs 13 residues. Germline CDR1 is SEHNR and CDR2 is FQNEAQ (reference sequence). The chain's CDR3 is CASSRQGGYEQYF. The CDR3 DNA sequence: TGTGCCAGCAGCCGACAGGGAGGTTACGAGCAGTACTTC.

The rearrangement links TRBV5-6 to TRBJ2-2; D is ambiguous. From germline, CDR1 is SGHDT and CDR2 YYEEEE. CDR3 size: 14 residues. The ends were cut back, 1 base at V and 4 bases at J, with 8 bases in the middle. The CDR3 loop is CASSLNGGTGELFF. The DNA of the CDR3 is TGTGCCAGCAGCTTGAACGGCGGCACCGGGGAGCTGTTTTTT.

On this clone: Other DNA variants within this sample encode the same CDR3. The chain has TRBV5-1 and TRBJ2-4; TRBD2 matches 10 bases. This CDR3 comprises 17 residues. Germline CDR1 is SGHRS and CDR2 is YFSETQ. The V and J ends lost 0 bases and 6 bases, in that order; junction bases with no gene match: 9. The CDR3 nucleotides are TGCGCCAGCAGCTTGGAGGGCCTAGCGGGAGTGGTAAACATTCAGTACTTC. This codes for CASSLEGLAGVVNIQYF.

V is TRBV7-2 and J is TRBJ1-1; D not resolved. V shed 5 bases and J shed 7 bases, with 11 bases lying between them. The CDR3 length is 12 residues. Germline-derived CDR1 and CDR2 are SGHTA and FQGNSA. The CDR3 coding sequence is TGTGCCAGCAGCCTAACGTTATTTGAAGCTTTCTTT. The encoded protein is CASSLTLFEAFF.

The chain uses TRBV7-2 and TRBJ2-7; TRBD1 matches at 7 bases. This CDR3 comprises 13 residues. V lost 5 bases and J lost 6; bases outside the gene matches: 7. The V gene's germline CDR1 is SGHTA and CDR2 FQGNSA. CDR3 DNA: TGTGCCAGCAGCCCTGGGACAGCTCGCGAGCAGTACTTC. Its translation is CASSPGTAREQYF.

The genes are TRBV2 and TRBJ2-2; D perhaps matches TRBD2 (5 bases). The CDR3 is made up of 15 amino acids. Per the germline V gene, CDR1 is SNHLY and CDR2 is FYNNEI. V lost 3 bases to trimming and J lost 5 bases, with 13 bases between them. The CDR3 nucleotides are TGTGCCAGCAGTGATCGAGGGAGTGGTACCGGGGAGCTGTTTTTT. It translates to CASSDRGSGTGELFF.

The V gene is TRBV5-8, the J gene TRBJ2-7; 9 nucleotides line up with TRBD1. CDR3 size: 14 residues. Per the germline V gene, CDR1 is SGHTS and CDR2 is YDEGEE. With V trimmed by 6 bases and J by 5 bases, 9 bases remained unmatched. The CDR3 is CASTYRGRWDEQYF. The CDR3 DNA is TGTGCCAGCACCTACAGGGGGCGATGGGACGAGCAGTACTTC.

This clone was picked up a small number of times. The chain combines TRBV11-1 with TRBJ2-7; D is uncertain. The germline CDR1 and CDR2 sequences are SGHAT and FQDESV (reference sequence). The CDR3 totals 12 residues. V gave up 2 bases and J gave up 0 bases, with 2 bases separating them. The CDR3 loop is CASSLPSYEQYF. The CDR3 DNA reads TGTGCCAGCAGCTTACCCTCCTACGAGCAGTACTTC.

V usage is TRBV27 and J usage is TRBJ2-3; D is uncertain. Germline lookup yields CDR1 MNHEY and CDR2 SMNVEV (reference sequence). The CDR3 sequence is 14 residues long. Trimming pared 6 bases from V and 10 bases from J, leaving 20 bases between. The CDR3 sequence: CASSSLYGGEAQYF. CDR3 sequence (DNA): TGTGCCAGCAGCTCGCTTTATGGTGGTGAGGCGCAGTATTTT.

The V gene is TRBV18, the J gene TRBJ1-1; 7 nucleotides align to TRBD1. The CDR3 runs 11 residues. Germline CDR1 KGHSH, CDR2 LQKENI. The J segment lost 11 bases and the V segment lost 2 bases, leaving 2 bases of the junction unmatched. The CDR3 DNA reads as TGTGCCAGCTCACCAGACAGGGAGGCTTTCTTT. Amino acid sequence: CASSPDREAFF.

V gene TRBV28 combines with J gene TRBJ2-7, with 9 positions matching TRBD2. CDR3 length: 15 residues. Germline V gene lookup returns CDR1 MDHEN and CDR2 SYDVKM. J gave up 2 bases and V 2 bases, and 4 bases lay outside the gene matches. The CDR3 nucleotides are TGTGCCAGCAGTTTACGTACTAGCGGGCCCTACGAGCAGTACTTC. It is translated as CASSLRTSGPYEQYF. Combining the CDR3 with reference TRBV28 and TRBJ2-7 gives the whole variable domain DVKVTQSSRYLVKRTGEKVFLECVQDMDHENMFWYRQDPGLGLRLIYFSYDVKMKEKGDIPEGYSVSREKKERFSLILESASTNQTSMYLCASSLRTSGPYEQYFGPGTRLTVT.

J is TRBJ2-1 and V is TRBV6-1; 9 positions match TRBD1. V shed 2 bases and J 6 bases; nucleotides not matched to a gene: 8. Germline CDR1 is MNHNS and CDR2 is SASEGT. The CDR3 has 16 amino acids. The CDR3 region has the DNA TGTGCCAGCAGTGAAAGGGACAGGGTACTAATCAATGAGCAGTTCTTC. This translates into CASSERDRVLINEQFF.

The gene calls are TRBV6-6 and TRBJ2-1; TRBD1 aligns across 10 bases. With 9 bases clipped from V and 9 bases from J, the junction kept 5 bases outside the gene matches. This CDR3 has 12 amino acids. Germline CDR1 MNHNY, CDR2 SVGAGI (reference sequence). The chain's CDR3 is CASSDRGREQFF. The CDR3 region has the DNA TGTGCCAGTTCCGACAGGGGGCGTGAGCAGTTCTTC.

V is TRBV10-3 and J is TRBJ1-5, with D possibly TRBD1 on 5 matching bases. The CDR3 is 13 residues long. CDR1 is ENHRY and CDR2 is SYGVKD in the germline V gene. Deletions cut 11 bases from V and 1 base from J, with 12 bases between. The DNA of the CDR3 is TGTGCCGCACAGGCGTCAAGCAATCAGCCCCAGCATTTT. Translating it yields CAAQASSNQPQHF.

The chain is built from TRBV15 and TRBJ1-1; D is ambiguous. CDR3 size: 13 residues. CDR1 and CDR2 from the germline V gene are LNHNV and YYDKDF (reference sequence). The V end was cut by 0 bases, the J end by 7 bases, with 9 bases between. CDR3 sequence reads: CATSRDVAGEAFF. In nucleotides, the CDR3 is TGTGCCACCAGCAGAGATGTAGCAGGTGAAGCTTTCTTT.

V is TRBV28 and J is TRBJ2-7, with D possibly being TRBD1 (5 bases). The V end lost 4 bases, the J end lost 3 bases, and 13 bases lay between the germline ends. The CDR3 consists of 14 residues. Germline CDR1 reads MDHEN; CDR2 reads SYDVKM. This chain's CDR3 is CASSSQQGYYEQYF. The CDR3 coding sequence is TGTGCCAGCAGTTCCCAGCAGGGTTACTACGAGCAGTACTTC.

The V gene is TRBV6-5, the J gene TRBJ2-3; 11 nucleotides align to TRBD2. With 10 bases clipped from V and 9 bases from J, the junction kept 12 bases outside the gene matches. The CDR3 is 14 amino acids. Germline assignment: CDR1 MNHEY and CDR2 SVGAGI. Here the CDR3 reads CAIRLAGGPPTQYF. CDR3 in DNA: TGTGCCATCCGCTTAGCGGGAGGGCCACCGACGCAGTATTTT.

The CDR3 reads CASKDPEAFF. The DNA of the CDR3 is TGTGCCAGCAAAGACCCTGAAGCTTTCTTT. The chain combines TRBV6-5 with TRBJ1-1; the D is unclear. Looked up from germline, CDR1 is MNHEY and CDR2 is SVGAGI. CDR3 length: 10 amino acids. Trimming stripped 7 bases from V and 6 bases from J, with 6 bases between.

As to this clone: Additional DNA sequences in this sample encode the identical CDR3. The chain is built from TRBV19 and TRBJ1-5, with D uncertain. CDR3 length: 15 residues. The germline gives CDR1 LNHDA, CDR2 SQIVND (reference sequence). Trimming cost V 3 bases and J 4 bases, with 13 bases left between them. CDR3 residues: CASSILERLNQPQHF. CDR3 sequence (DNA): TGTGCCAGTAGTATCTTAGAAAGGCTTAATCAGCCCCAGCATTTT.

The rearrangement joins TRBV2 to TRBJ1-1, with no clear D. The germline gives CDR1 SNHLY, CDR2 FYNNEI. This CDR3 comprises 11 residues. The V end lost 6 bases, the J end lost 7 bases, and 9 bases lay between the germline ends. The CDR3 reads CASSLQIEAFF. CDR3 sequence (DNA): TGTGCCAGCAGCTTGCAAATTGAAGCTTTCTTT.

V and J are TRBV4-1 and TRBJ1-2; TRBD1 agrees at 11 bases. CDR3 length: 14 amino acids. J lost 3 bases, V lost 4 bases, and 1 base had no gene match. Germline V gives CDR1 MGHRA, CDR2 YSYEKL. The CDR3 protein is CASSPGQGDYGYTF. As DNA, the CDR3 is TGCGCCAGCAGCCCGGGACAGGGGGACTATGGCTACACCTTC.

The rearrangement uses TRBV5-1 and TRBJ2-2; 12 nucleotides agree with TRBD2. With 3 bases clipped from V and 5 bases from J, the junction kept 5 bases outside the gene matches. The germline gives CDR1 SGHRS, CDR2 YFSETQ. There are 16 residues in the CDR3. The DNA for the CDR3 is TGCGCCAGCAGCTACGGGACTAGCGGGCGGACCGGGGAGCTGTTTTTT. Its translation: CASSYGTSGRTGELFF.

This clone came up a few times. CDR3 coding DNA: TGTGCCAGCAGACCGGGACAGCTCAACTATGGCTACACCTTC. It yields the protein CASRPGQLNYGYTF. The J gene is TRBJ1-2, the V gene TRBV2; 7 nucleotides align to TRBD1. V lost 6 bases and J lost 2; bases outside the gene matches: 6. CDR1 and CDR2 (germline): SNHLY, FYNNEI. CDR3 length equals 14 residues.

The CDR3 bases are TGTGCCAGCAGCTTCGGGGCGGCGAACTACAATGAGCAGTTCTTC. Amino acid sequence: CASSFGAANYNEQFF. The V gene is TRBV11-2, the J gene TRBJ2-1; D tentatively reads TRBD1 or TRBD2 (5 bases each). Per germline, CDR1 SGHAT and CDR2 FQNNGV. CDR3 length: 15 residues. The V end was cut by 3 bases, the J end by 3 bases, with 12 bases between.